This TCR beta chain was sequenced during a study of control samples from healthy donors and cancer patients. Libraries were prepared by immunoSEQ multiplex PCR; TCRdb keeps only in-frame clonotypes and omits some of them. The table includes roughly 59,000 clones, around 90% detected once. Trimming at V came to 4 bases and at J to 1 base, leaving 10 bases not matched to a gene. The CDR3 has 16 residues. Per the germline V gene, CDR1 is SGHKS and CDR2 is YYEKEE (reference sequence). This clone was detected only once. The specimen was PBMCs. The TCR comes from a man between 35 and 55 years old with colorectal cancer. The V call is TRBV5-5, the J call TRBJ2-7, with 8 bases identical to TRBD1. The CDR3 protein is CASSTGPGQVSYEQYF. As DNA, the CDR3 is TGTGCCAGCAGCACGGGACCGGGACAGGTGTCCTACGAGCAGTACTTC.